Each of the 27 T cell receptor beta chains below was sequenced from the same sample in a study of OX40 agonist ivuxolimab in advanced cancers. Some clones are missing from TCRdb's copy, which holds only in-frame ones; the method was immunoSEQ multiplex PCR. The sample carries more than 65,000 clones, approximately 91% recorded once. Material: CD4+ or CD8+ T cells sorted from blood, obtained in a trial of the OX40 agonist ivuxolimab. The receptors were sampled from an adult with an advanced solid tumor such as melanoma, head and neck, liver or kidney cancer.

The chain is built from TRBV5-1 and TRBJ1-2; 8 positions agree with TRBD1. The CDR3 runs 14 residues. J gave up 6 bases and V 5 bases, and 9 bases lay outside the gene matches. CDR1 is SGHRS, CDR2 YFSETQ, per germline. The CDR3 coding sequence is TGCGCCAGCAGGTTAGCAGGGGGCGAGCATGGCTACACCTTC. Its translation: CASRLAGGEHGYTF.

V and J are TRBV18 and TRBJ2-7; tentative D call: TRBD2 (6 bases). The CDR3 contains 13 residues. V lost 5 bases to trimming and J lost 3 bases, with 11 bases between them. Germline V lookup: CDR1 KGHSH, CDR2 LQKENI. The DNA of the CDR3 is TGTGCCAGCTCAGGGGGACTCCACTACGAGCAGTACTTC. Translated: CASSGGLHYEQYF.

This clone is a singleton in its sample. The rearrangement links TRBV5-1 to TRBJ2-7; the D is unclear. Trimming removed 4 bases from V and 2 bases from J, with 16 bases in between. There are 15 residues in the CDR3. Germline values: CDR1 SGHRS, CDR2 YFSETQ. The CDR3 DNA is TGCGCCAGCAGCCCCGACTCCAAACGGGCCTACGAGCAGTACTTC. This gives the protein CASSPDSKRAYEQYF.

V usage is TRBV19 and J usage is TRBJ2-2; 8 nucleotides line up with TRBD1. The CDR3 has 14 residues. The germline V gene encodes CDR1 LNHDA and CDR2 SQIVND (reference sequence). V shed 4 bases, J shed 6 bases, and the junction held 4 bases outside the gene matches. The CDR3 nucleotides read TGTGCCAGTAGTACCAACAGGGGGGCCGGGGAGCTGTTTTTT. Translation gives CASSTNRGAGELFF.

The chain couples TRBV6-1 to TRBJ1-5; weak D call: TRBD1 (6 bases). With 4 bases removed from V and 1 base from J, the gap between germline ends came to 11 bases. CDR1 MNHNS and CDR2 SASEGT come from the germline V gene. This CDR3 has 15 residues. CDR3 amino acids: CASSALGQSNQPQHF. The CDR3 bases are TGTGCCAGCAGTGCCCTTGGACAGAGCAATCAGCCCCAGCATTTT.

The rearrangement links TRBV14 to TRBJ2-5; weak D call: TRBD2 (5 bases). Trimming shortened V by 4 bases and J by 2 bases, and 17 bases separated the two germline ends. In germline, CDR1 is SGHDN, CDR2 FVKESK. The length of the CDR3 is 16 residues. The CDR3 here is CASSPTAGSGQETQYF. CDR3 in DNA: TGTGCCAGCAGCCCAACTGCCGGCAGCGGACAAGAGACCCAGTACTTC.

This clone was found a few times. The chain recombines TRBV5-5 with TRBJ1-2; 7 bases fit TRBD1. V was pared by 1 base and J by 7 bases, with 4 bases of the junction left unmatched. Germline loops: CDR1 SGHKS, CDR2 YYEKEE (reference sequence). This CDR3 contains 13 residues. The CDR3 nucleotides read TGTGCCAGCAGCTTGACAGGGGAGGGTGGCTACACCTTC. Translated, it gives CASSLTGEGGYTF.

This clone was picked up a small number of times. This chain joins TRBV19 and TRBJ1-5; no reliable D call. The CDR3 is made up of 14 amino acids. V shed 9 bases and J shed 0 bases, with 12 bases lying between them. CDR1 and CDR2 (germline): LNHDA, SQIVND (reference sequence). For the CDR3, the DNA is TGTGCCAGCAGAGGGAGAAATAGCAATCAGCCCCAGCATTTT. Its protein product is CASRGRNSNQPQHF.

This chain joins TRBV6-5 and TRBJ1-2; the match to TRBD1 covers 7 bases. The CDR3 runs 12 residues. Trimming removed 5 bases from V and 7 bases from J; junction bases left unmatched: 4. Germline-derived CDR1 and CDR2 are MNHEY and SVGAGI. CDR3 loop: CASSRDSFGYTF. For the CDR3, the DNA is TGTGCCAGCAGTCGGGACAGTTTTGGCTACACCTTC.

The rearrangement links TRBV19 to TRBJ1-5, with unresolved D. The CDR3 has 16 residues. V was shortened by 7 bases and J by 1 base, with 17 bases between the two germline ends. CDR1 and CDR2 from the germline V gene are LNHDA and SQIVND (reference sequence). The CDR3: CASITHVGSSNQPQHF. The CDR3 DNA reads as TGTGCCAGTATTACTCACGTGGGTAGCAGCAATCAGCCCCAGCATTTT.

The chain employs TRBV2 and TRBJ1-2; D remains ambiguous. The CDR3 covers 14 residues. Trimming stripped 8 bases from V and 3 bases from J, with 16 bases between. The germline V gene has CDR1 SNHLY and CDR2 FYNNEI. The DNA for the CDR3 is TGTGCCAGCTTCAACGTCGGGGTCGACTATGGCTACACCTTC. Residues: CASFNVGVDYGYTF. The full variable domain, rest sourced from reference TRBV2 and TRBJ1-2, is EPEVTQTPSHQVTQMGQEVILRCVPISNHLYFYWYRQILGQKVEFLVSFYNNEISEKSEIFDDQFSVERPDGSNFTLKIRSTKLEDSAMYFCASFNVGVDYGYTFGSGTRLTVV.

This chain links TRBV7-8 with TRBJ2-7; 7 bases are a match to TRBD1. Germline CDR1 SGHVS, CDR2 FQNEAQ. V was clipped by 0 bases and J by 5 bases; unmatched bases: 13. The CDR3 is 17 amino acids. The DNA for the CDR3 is TGTGCCAGCAGCTTAGCTACAGCCAGGGGGTTTAGCCACGAGCAGTACTTC. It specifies CASSLATARGFSHEQYF.

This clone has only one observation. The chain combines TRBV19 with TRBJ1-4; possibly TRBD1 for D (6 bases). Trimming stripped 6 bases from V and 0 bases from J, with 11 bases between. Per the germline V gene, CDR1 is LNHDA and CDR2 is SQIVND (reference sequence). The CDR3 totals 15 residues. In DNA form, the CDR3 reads TGTGCCAGTAGGCGGGACACCTCAACTAATGAAAAACTGTTTTTT. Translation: CASRRDTSTNEKLFF.

For the CDR3, the DNA is TGCAGCGGAAGACTGGGACAGGGACATGGCTACACCTTC. This translates into CSGRLGQGHGYTF. The V gene is TRBV29-1, the J gene TRBJ1-2; TRBD1 agrees at 9 bases. CDR1 SQVTM and CDR2 ANQGSEA come from the germline V gene. V gave up 7 bases and J gave up 6 bases; unmatched junction bases: 9. This CDR3 spans 13 amino acids.

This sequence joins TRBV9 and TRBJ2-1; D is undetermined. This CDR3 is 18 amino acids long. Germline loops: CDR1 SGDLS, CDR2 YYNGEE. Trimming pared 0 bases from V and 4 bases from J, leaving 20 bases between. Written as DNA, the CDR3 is TGTGCCAGCAGCGTAGAGGGAAGGCCCTCCCCCCTATACAATGAGCAGTTCTTC. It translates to CASSVEGRPSPLYNEQFF.

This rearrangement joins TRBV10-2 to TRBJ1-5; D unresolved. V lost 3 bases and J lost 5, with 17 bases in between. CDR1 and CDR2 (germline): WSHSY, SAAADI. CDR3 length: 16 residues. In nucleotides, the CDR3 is TGCGCCAGCAGTGATATTTCGCCGGAAACAGATCAGCCCCAGCATTTT. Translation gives CASSDISPETDQPQHF.

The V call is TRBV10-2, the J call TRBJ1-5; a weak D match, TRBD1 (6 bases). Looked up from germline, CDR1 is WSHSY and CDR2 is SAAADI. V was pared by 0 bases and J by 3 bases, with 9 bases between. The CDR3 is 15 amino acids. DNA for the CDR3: TGCGCCAGCAGTGAGTCCGGACAGTACAATCAGCCCCAGCATTTT. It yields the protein CASSESGQYNQPQHF.

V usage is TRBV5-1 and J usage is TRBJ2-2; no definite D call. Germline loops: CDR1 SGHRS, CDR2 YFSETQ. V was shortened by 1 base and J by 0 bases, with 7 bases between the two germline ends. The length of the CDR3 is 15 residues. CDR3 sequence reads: CASSLLHSNTGELFF. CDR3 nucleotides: TGCGCCAGCAGCTTGCTACACTCGAACACCGGGGAGCTGTTTTTT.

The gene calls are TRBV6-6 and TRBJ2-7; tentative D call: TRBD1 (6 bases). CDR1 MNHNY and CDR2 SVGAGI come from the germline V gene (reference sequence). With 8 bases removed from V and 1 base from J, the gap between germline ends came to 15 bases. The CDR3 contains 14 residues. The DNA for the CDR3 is TGTGCCAGCTGGAAACAGGGCGCTTCCTACGAGCAGTACTTC. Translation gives CASWKQGASYEQYF.

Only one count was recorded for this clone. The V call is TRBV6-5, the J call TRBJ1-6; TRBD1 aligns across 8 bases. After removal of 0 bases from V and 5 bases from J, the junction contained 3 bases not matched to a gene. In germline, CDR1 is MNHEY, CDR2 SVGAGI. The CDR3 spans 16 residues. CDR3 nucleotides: TGTGCCAGCAGTTACTCCGGACAGGGTCATAATTCACCCCTCCACTTT. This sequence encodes CASSYSGQGHNSPLHF.

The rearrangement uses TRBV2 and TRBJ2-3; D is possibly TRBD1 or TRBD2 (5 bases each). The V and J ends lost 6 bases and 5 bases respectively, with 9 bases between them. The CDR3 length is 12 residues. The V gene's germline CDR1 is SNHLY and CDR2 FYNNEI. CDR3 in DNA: TGTGCCAGCAGGGGGACCAGAGATACGCAGTATTTT. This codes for CASRGTRDTQYF.

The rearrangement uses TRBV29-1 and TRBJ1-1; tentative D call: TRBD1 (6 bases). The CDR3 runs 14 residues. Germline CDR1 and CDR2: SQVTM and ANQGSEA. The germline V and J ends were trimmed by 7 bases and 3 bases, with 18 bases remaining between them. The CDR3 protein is CSAWGGGKDTEAFF. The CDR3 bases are TGCAGCGCCTGGGGAGGGGGGAAGGACACTGAAGCTTTCTTT.

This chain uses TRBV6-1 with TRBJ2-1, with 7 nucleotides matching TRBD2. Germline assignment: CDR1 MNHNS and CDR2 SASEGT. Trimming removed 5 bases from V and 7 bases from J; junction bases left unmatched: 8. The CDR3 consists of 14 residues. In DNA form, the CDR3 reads TGTGCCAGCAGTCCGCGGGAGCATGGTAATGAGCAGTTCTTC. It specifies CASSPREHGNEQFF.

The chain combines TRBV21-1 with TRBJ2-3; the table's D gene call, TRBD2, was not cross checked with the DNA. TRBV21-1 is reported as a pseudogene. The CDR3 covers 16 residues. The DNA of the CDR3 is TGTGCCAGCAGCAAAGTCCTAGCGGGAGGCACAGATACGCAGTATTTT. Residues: CASSKVLAGGTDTQYF.

CDR3 coding DNA: TGTGCCAGCAGTTTGGACAGGGTCACAGATACGCAGTATTTT. Protein product: CASSLDRVTDTQYF. This chain joins TRBV28 and TRBJ2-3, with 8 bases aligning to TRBD1. With 3 bases clipped from V and 2 bases from J, the junction kept 1 base outside the gene matches. The length of the CDR3 is 14 residues. The V gene's germline CDR1 is MDHEN and CDR2 SYDVKM.

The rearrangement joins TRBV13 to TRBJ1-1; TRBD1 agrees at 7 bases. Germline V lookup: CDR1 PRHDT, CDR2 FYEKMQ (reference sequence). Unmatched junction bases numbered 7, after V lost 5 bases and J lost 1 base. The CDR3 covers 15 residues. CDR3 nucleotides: TGTGCCAGCAGCGAGGGGGCTGGGCGGAACACTGAAGCTTTCTTT. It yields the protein CASSEGAGRNTEAFF. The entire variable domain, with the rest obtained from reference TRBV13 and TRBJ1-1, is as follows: AAGVIQSPRHLIKEKRETATLKCYPIPRHDTVYWYQQGPGQDPQFLISFYEKMQSDKGSIPDRFSAQQFSDYHSELNMSSLELGDSALYFCASSEGAGRNTEAFFGQGTRLTVV.

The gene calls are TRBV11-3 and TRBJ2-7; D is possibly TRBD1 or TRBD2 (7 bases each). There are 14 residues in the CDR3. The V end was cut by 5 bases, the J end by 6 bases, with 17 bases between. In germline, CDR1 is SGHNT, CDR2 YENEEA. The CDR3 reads CASSRKGGGREQYF. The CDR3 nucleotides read TGTGCCAGCAGCCGAAAGGGAGGGGGCCGCGAGCAGTACTTC.